This TCR beta chain emerged from a study of cytomegalovirus exposure and HLA in healthy donors. Findings and limits, study-wide: Diagnosis of cytomegalovirus status made by the classifier reportedly showed high specificity and sensitivity. TCR clusters originating in the first cohort tended to co-occur in the approximately 130 validation repertoires, according to a later analysis.

Germline assignment: CDR1 SGHNT and CDR2 YYREEE (reference sequence). The CDR3 length is 15 residues. V shed 5 bases and J shed 6 bases, with 18 bases lying between them. Note on this clone: The target antigen is unknown.

Profiling relied on immunoSEQ multiplex PCR, and the TCRdb table lists in-frame clones only, not all of them. In the table there are 200,000 or so clones, more than 80% of which are singletons. This clonotype was sampled from a man aged 18 to 30 in good health and CMV-seropositive. The chain joins TRBV5-4 to TRBJ2-1, with a weak D call TRBD2 (6 bases). Sequenced input: PBMCs. The CDR3: CASSRDSRAGNEQFF. CDR3 sequence (DNA): TGTGCCAGCAGTCGGGACTCCCGGGCAGGCAATGAGCAGTTCTTC.